Detailed here is one T cell receptor (beta chain). CDR1 is SNHLY, CDR2 FYNNEI, per germline. V dropped 4 bases and J dropped 0 bases, with 13 bases sitting between them. This CDR3 comprises 16 residues. This specimen comes from a study of OX40 agonist ivuxolimab in advanced cancers. Background on the study: A diagnosis of hepatocellular carcinoma, melanoma, renal cell or head and neck cancer was present in dose-escalation patients. At roughly 80% male, the cohort had a mean age of 60 years, ranging from about 20 to 90. Patients achieving partial responses numbered three: one hepatocellular carcinoma case and two cutaneous melanoma cases.

Sequenced by immunoSEQ multiplex PCR; TCRdb stores in-frame clones only, minus some. The sample has roughly 35,000 clones, approximately 80% seen once. The TCR sequence derives from an adult with an advanced solid tumor such as melanoma, head and neck, liver or kidney cancer. The genes are TRBV2 and TRBJ1-3; D uncertain. Specimen: CD4+ or CD8+ T cells sorted from blood, collected in a trial of the OX40 agonist ivuxolimab. The CDR3 protein is CASSVRRLISGNTIYF. As DNA, the CDR3 is TGTGCCAGCAGTGTTAGGCGCCTCATCTCTGGAAACACCATATATTTT.